This entry lists 3 T cell receptor beta chains sequenced from one sample in a study of cytomegalovirus exposure and HLA in healthy donors. 13 Jbeta primers and 60 Vbeta primers were used for the PCR. Generated by immunoSEQ multiplex PCR, the TCRdb table keeps only in-frame clones and is missing some. The data show about 220,000 clones, with 82% seen just once and approximately 5.3% held by the top ten. The sample taken for sequencing was PBMCs. Receptors originate from a woman between 40 and 55 years old in good health and CMV-seropositive.

This clone was counted only a few times. V and J are TRBV9 and TRBJ2-3; a possible D gene is TRBD2 (5 bases). V lost 2 bases and J 1 base, leaving 11 bases between the germline ends. CDR3 length: 15 amino acids. CDR1 SGDLS and CDR2 YYNGEE come from the germline V gene. CDR3 in amino acids: CASSVVGAGTDTQYF. CDR3 in DNA: TGTGCCAGCAGCGTCGTGGGAGCCGGCACAGATACGCAGTATTTT.

V usage is TRBV7-3 and J usage is TRBJ1-1; 10 bases are a match to TRBD1. The V gene's germline CDR1 is SGHTA and CDR2 FQGTGA. The CDR3 is made up of 13 amino acids. The V and J ends lost 5 bases and 7 bases, in that order; junction bases with no gene match: 4. The CDR3 loop is CASSRGQGVEAFF. The CDR3 nucleotides read TGTGCCAGCAGCCGAGGACAGGGGGTTGAAGCTTTCTTT.

The chain links TRBV5-4 to TRBJ2-7; D perhaps matches TRBD1 (5 bases). The CDR3 has 15 amino acids. In germline, CDR1 is SGHNT, CDR2 YYREEE (reference sequence). Trimming removed 4 bases at V and 0 bases at J, with 14 bases between. This CDR3 reads CASSPRGRSSYEQYF. CDR3 coding DNA: TGTGCCAGCAGCCCTAGGGGCAGAAGCTCCTACGAGCAGTACTTC.